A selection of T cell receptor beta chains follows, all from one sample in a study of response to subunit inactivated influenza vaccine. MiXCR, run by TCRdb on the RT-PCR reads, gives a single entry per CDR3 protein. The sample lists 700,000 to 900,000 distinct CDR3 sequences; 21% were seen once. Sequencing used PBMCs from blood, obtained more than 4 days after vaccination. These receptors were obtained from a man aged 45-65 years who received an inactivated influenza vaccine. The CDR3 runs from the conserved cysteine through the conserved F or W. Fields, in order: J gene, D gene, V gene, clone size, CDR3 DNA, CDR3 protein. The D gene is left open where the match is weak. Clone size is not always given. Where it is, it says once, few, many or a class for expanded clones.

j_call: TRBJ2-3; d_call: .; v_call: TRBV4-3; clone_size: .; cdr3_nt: TGCGCCAGCAGCCAAAGCGTGGGGGACACAGATACGCAGTATTTT; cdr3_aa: CASSQSVGDTDTQYF
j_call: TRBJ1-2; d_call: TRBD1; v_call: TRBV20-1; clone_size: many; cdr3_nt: TGCAGTGCTAGGGACAGGCGCTATGGCTACACCTTC; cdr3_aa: CSARDRRYGYTF
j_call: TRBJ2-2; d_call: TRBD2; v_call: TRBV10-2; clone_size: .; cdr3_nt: TGCGCCAGCAGTGAGTCGATGACTAGCGGGGAGTTGTGGACCGGGGAGCTGTTTTTT; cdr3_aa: CASSESMTSGELWTGELFF
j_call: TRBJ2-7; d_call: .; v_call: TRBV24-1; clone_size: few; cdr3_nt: TGTGCCACCGGCCGCAGGGGCTCCTACGAGCAGTACTTC; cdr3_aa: CATGRRGSYEQYF
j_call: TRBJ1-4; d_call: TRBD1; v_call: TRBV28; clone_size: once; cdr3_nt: TGTGCCAGCAGTTTACCCCGACAGGGGAGGAGAAATGAAAAACTGTTTTTT; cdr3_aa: CASSLPRQGRRNEKLFF
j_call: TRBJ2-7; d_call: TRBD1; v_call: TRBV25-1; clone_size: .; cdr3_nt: TGTGCCAGCAGTGAATATAACAGGGGCTACGAGCAGTACTTC; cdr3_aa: CASSEYNRGYEQYF
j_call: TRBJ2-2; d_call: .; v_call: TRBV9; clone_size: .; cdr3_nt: TGTGCCAGCAGCGTAGTTGGACGGAGAGGTACCGGGGAGCTGTTTTTT; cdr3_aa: CASSVVGRRGTGELFF
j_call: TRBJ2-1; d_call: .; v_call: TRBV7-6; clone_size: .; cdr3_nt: TGTGCCAGCAGCTTAGTTGGCTGGGGGGTGGATGAGCAGTTCTTC; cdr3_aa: CASSLVGWGVDEQFF
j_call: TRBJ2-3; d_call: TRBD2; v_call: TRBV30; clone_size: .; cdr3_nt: TGTGCCTGGACTAGCGGGACGGGGGCAGATACGCAGTATTTT; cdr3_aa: CAWTSGTGADTQYF
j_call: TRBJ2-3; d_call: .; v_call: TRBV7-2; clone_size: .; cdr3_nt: TGTGCCAGCAGCTCCGATTGGGGTACGCAGTATTTT; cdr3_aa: CASSSDWGTQYF
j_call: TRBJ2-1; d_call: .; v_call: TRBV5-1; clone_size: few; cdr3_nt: TGCGCCAGCAGCTTGTCCGGGACCCCCTTCGATGAGCAGTTCTTC; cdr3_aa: CASSLSGTPFDEQFF
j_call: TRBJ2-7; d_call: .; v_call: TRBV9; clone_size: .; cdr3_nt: TGTGCCAGCAGCGTGGACCCAGGATCCGAGCAGTACTTC; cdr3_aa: CASSVDPGSEQYF
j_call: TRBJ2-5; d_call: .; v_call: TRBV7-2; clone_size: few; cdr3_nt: TGTGCCAGCAGCTTATGGGCAGCGTGGCAAGAGACCCAGTACTTC; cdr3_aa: CASSLWAAWQETQYF
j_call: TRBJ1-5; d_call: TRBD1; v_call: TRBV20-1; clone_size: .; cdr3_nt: TGCAGTGTTGACAGGGGCAATCAGCCCCAGCATTTT; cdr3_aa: CSVDRGNQPQHF
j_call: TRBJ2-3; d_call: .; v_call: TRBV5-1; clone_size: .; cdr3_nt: TGCGCCAGCAGCTACGACAAACCGGACACAGATACGCAGTATTTT; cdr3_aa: CASSYDKPDTDTQYF
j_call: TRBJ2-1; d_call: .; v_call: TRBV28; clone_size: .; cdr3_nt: TGTGCCAGCAGCTCAGTGGCGGGCCTAGGGTCCTACAATGAGCAGTTCTTC; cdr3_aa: CASSSVAGLGSYNEQFF
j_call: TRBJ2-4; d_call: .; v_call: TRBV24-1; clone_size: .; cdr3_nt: TGTGCCACCAGTGATCCCGGTCAGGGTGCGCACATTCAGTACTTC; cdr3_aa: CATSDPGQGAHIQYF
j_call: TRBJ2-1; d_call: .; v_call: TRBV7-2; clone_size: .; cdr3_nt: TGTGCCAGCAGCTTAGCGCTAGGGCCTTGGCACAATGAGCAGTTCTTC; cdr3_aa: CASSLALGPWHNEQFF
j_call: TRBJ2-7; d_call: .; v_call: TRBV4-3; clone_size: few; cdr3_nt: TGCGCCAGCAGCCAGATGGGCAGGGCCTACGAGCAGTACTTC; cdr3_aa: CASSQMGRAYEQYF
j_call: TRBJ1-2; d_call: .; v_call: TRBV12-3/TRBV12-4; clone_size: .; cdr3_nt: TGTGCCAGCAAGTCCTCAGGGGACCATCGGGATGGCTACACCTTC; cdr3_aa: CASKSSGDHRDGYTF
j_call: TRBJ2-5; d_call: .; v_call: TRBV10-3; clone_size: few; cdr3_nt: TGTGCCATCAGTGAGGGTCAGCGAGAGACCCAGTACTTC; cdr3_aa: CAISEGQRETQYF
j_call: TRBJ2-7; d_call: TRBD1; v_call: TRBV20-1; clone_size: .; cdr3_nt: TGCAGTGCACAGTATCGGGACAGTTGGTCCTACGAGCAGTACTTC; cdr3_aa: CSAQYRDSWSYEQYF
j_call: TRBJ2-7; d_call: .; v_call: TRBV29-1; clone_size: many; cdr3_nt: TGCAGCGTTGAAGTCTGGGGGAACGAGCAGTACTTC; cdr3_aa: CSVEVWGNEQYF
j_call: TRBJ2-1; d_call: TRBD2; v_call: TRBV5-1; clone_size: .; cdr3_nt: TGCGCCAGCAGCTTGTTTAGCGGGGGGGACAATGAGCAGTTCTTC; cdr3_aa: CASSLFSGGDNEQFF
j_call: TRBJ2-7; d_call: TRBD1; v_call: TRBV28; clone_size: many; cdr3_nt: TGTGCCAGCAGTTTGGCGACAGGGGGCATTTACGAGCAGTACTTC; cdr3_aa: CASSLATGGIYEQYF
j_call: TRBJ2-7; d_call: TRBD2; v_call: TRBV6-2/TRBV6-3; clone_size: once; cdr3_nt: TGTGCCAGCAGCTACCATCGGACTAGCGGGGCCTCCTACGAGCAGTACTTC; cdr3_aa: CASSYHRTSGASYEQYF
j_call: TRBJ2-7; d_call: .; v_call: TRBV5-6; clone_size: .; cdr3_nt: TGTGCCAGCAGCATCCTTGGGGGTTCCTGGACGTACGAGCAGTACTTC; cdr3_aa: CASSILGGSWTYEQYF
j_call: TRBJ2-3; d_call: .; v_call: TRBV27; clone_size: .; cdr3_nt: TGTGCCAGCAGTATCCACCCGACGGGCCAGCTGGATACGCAGTATTTT; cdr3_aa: CASSIHPTGQLDTQYF
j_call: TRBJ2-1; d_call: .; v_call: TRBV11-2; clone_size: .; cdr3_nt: TGTGCCAGCAGCTCCCGGAGGAGGGAGTGGGCGAGCTCCTACAATGAGCAGTTCTTC; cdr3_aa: CASSSRRREWASSYNEQFF